In this sample, the clone carrying this T cell receptor (beta chain) turned up once. As yet, its antigen is unknown. This sample stems from a study of T cell responses to AZD1222 COVID-19 vaccine. Study-wide results and caveats: The donors showed a predominance of white British ancestry and of females, with possible underestimation of clonal diversity. Unmutated variant regions are reportedly the target of nearly half of TCRs that are spike-specific. Baseline serology detected seropositivity in only six AZD1222 recipients.

CDR1 is LNHDA and CDR2 is SQIVND in the germline V gene (reference sequence). Trimming pared 2 bases from V and 8 bases from J, leaving 13 bases between. The CDR3 consists of 14 residues. Some clones are missing from TCRdb's copy, which holds only in-frame ones; the method was immunoSEQ multiplex PCR. The table has 160,000 or so clones, 88% seen once. This sequence joins TRBV19 and TRBJ2-1, with D perhaps matching TRBD2 (6 bases). This receptor was identified in an adult who received the AZD1222 COVID-19 vaccine. The sequencing here drew on peripheral blood, taken 28 days after the second AZD1222 dose. The CDR3 DNA sequence: TGTGCCAGTAGTATAAGACTAGTCTTCGATGAGCAGTTCTTC. This encodes CASSIRLVFDEQFF.